The clone carrying this T cell receptor beta chain was seen many times. Its antigen is not known. These data belong to a study of identical twins. TCRdb reanalysed the 5' RACE reads using MiXCR and keeps one entry per CDR3 protein. Among about 690,000 distinct CDR3 sequences listed, 6.1% were seen once. The study's findings and limits: It was possible that invariant MAIT and iNKT cells partly confounded the zero-insertion analyses. Abundant cord blood beta clonotypes carried fewer insertions; memory repertoires showed none. Modelling approaches yielded underestimates of out-of-frame TCR alpha sharing between monozygotic twins.

Per the germline V gene, CDR1 is MNHEY and CDR2 is SVGAGI. CDR3 length: 15 residues. Trimming cost V 4 bases and J 0 bases, with 9 bases left between them. The chain joins TRBV6-5 to TRBJ2-2; D possibly corresponds to TRBD1 (6 bases). This TCR was recovered from a man aged 18 to 30 in good health. Input material: naive T cells sorted from blood. The CDR3 reads CASSWWTANTGELFF. CDR3 sequence (DNA): TGTGCCAGCAGTTGGTGGACAGCGAACACCGGGGAGCTGTTTTTT.